One sample yielded the 23 T cell receptor beta chains listed below, sequenced in a study of cytomegalovirus exposure and HLA in healthy donors. Generated by immunoSEQ multiplex PCR, the TCRdb table keeps only in-frame clones and is missing some. The sample contains tens of thousands of clones, over 85% of which appear only once. The sequenced material came from PBMCs. The receptors stem from a young woman in good health and CMV-seronegative.

The genes are TRBV10-2 and TRBJ2-3; tentative D call: TRBD2 (5 bases). The length of the CDR3 is 17 residues. Germline lookup yields CDR1 WSHSY and CDR2 SAAADI. Trimming cost V 9 bases and J 0 bases, with 22 bases left between them. CDR3 amino acids: CASLVPTWRTSTDTQYF. CDR3 coding DNA: TGCGCCAGTCTTGTCCCCACTTGGCGGACTAGCACAGATACGCAGTATTTT.

The rearrangement links TRBV4-1 to TRBJ1-5; D is perhaps TRBD1 (6 bases). V shed 1 base and J shed 3 bases, with 13 bases lying between them. Germline CDR1 reads MGHRA; CDR2 reads YSYEKL. The CDR3 covers 16 residues. CDR3 nucleotide sequence: TGCGCCAGCAGCCAAGGGCAGGGGAGGGCCAATCAGCCCCAGCATTTT. It encodes CASSQGQGRANQPQHF.

The chain combines TRBV5-6 with TRBJ1-2, with D perhaps TRBD1 (6 bases). Germline CDR1 SGHDT, CDR2 YYEEEE. Trimming removed 5 bases at V and 1 base at J, with 15 bases between. The CDR3 is made up of 15 amino acids. CDR3 amino acids: CASSPGQQFNYGYTF. CDR3 nucleotide sequence: TGTGCCAGCAGTCCGGGACAACAATTTAACTATGGCTACACCTTC.

This chain connects TRBV28 to TRBJ2-5; D possibly corresponds to TRBD2 (5 bases). The V and J ends lost 5 bases and 0 bases respectively, with 10 bases between them. The CDR3 spans 14 residues. Germline-derived CDR1 and CDR2 are MDHEN and SYDVKM. The CDR3 loop is CASSITSNQETQYF. Written as DNA, the CDR3 is TGTGCCAGCAGTATCACTAGTAACCAAGAGACCCAGTACTTC.

The CDR3 coding sequence is TGTGCCAGCCGCGCGGGGGGCAGCTCCTACGAGCAGTACTTC. Its translation: CASRAGGSSYEQYF. The chain combines TRBV6-1 with TRBJ2-7; 8 bases fit TRBD2. There are 14 residues in the CDR3. Trimming at V came to 8 bases and at J to 0 bases, leaving 6 bases not matched to a gene. Germline lookup yields CDR1 MNHNS and CDR2 SASEGT.

The V gene is TRBV19, the J gene TRBJ1-1; no definite D call. V was pared by 1 base and J by 4 bases, with 13 bases between. Germline assignment: CDR1 LNHDA and CDR2 SQIVND (reference sequence). The CDR3 extends over 15 amino acids. The CDR3 DNA sequence: TGTGCCAGTAGTATAGCCCGGGTGGGGAGCACTGAAGCTTTCTTT. Amino acids: CASSIARVGSTEAFF. Filled out from reference TRBV19 and TRBJ1-1, the complete variable domain reads DGGITQSPKYLFRKEGQNVTLSCEQNLNHDAMYWYRQDPGQGLRLIYYSQIVNDFQKGDIAEGYSVSREKKESFPLTVTSAQKNPTAFYLCASSIARVGSTEAFFGQGTRLTVV.

The rearrangement links TRBV5-4 to TRBJ1-1; D gene uncertain. CDR3 length: 13 residues. The germline CDR1 and CDR2 sequences are SGHNT and YYREEE (reference sequence). V gave up 0 bases and J gave up 3 bases, with 6 bases separating them. CDR3 loop: CASSLGRDTEAFF. CDR3 bases: TGTGCCAGCAGCTTGGGTCGAGACACTGAAGCTTTCTTT.

This clone is a singleton in its sample. The rearrangement uses TRBV7-3 and TRBJ2-4; TRBD1 matches at 10 bases. The CDR3 length is 12 residues. Trimming cost V 5 bases and J 10 bases; bases outside gene matches: 2. CDR1 and CDR2 from the germline V gene are SGHTA and FQGTGA. The CDR3 loop is CASSPGQGIQYF. The CDR3, as DNA: TGTGCCAGCAGCCCGGGACAGGGGATTCAGTACTTC.

The chain carries TRBV5-1 and TRBJ1-1; no definite D call. The CDR3 runs to 11 residues. V was clipped by 4 bases and J by 11 bases, with 12 bases between them. Germline-derived CDR1 and CDR2 are SGHRS and YFSETQ. The CDR3, as DNA: TGCGCCAGCAGCACCGAAGACACGGCTTTCTTT. It is translated as CASSTEDTAFF. Full variable domain (remainder filled in from reference TRBV5-1 and TRBJ1-1): KAGVTQTPRYLIKTRGQQVTLSCSPISGHRSVSWYQQTPGQGLQFLFEYFSETQRNKGNFPGRFSGRQFSNSRSEMNVSTLELGDSALYLCASSTEDTAFFGQGTRLTVV.

A single count supports this clone. The chain carries TRBV6-4 and TRBJ1-2; TRBD1 is a possible D gene (5 bases). CDR1 is MRHNA, CDR2 SNTAGT, per germline. The CDR3 contains 14 residues. Trimming removed 6 bases at V and 2 bases at J, with 13 bases between. The CDR3: CASSPGHSNYGYTF. The CDR3 DNA reads as TGTGCCAGCAGCCCAGGACATTCCAACTATGGCTACACCTTC.

J is TRBJ2-1 and V is TRBV5-1, with TRBD1 as a possible D gene (6 bases). CDR1 SGHRS and CDR2 YFSETQ come from the germline V gene. V lost 4 bases to trimming and J lost 5 bases, with 10 bases between them. The CDR3 extends over 13 amino acids. The CDR3 here is CASSQGQNNEQFF. CDR3 bases: TGCGCCAGCAGCCAAGGACAGAACAATGAGCAGTTCTTC.

The genes are TRBV5-5 and TRBJ1-2; TRBD1 aligns across 7 bases. This CDR3 has 14 amino acids. Germline-derived CDR1 and CDR2 are SGHKS and YYEKEE (reference sequence). The J segment lost 6 bases and the V segment lost 4 bases, leaving 9 bases of the junction unmatched. The CDR3 loop is CASSEVTGVDGYTF. Here the CDR3 DNA reads TGTGCCAGCAGCGAAGTTACAGGGGTGGATGGCTACACCTTC.

The V and J genes are TRBV6-1 and TRBJ1-2, with D hard to call. Trimming left V 0 bases short and J 4 bases short, with 9 bases between. Germline CDR1 is MNHNS and CDR2 is SASEGT. The CDR3 runs to 14 residues. The CDR3 bases are TGTGCCAGCAGTGAAGCGCTTCGTAGCTATGGCTACACCTTC. The encoded protein is CASSEALRSYGYTF.

The genes are TRBV28 and TRBJ1-4, with D uncertain. Germline CDR1 reads MDHEN; CDR2 reads SYDVKM. V lost 3 bases to trimming and J lost 1 base, with 6 bases between them. This CDR3 comprises 14 residues. CDR3 sequence reads: CASSFVRTNEKLFF. The CDR3 nucleotides read TGTGCCAGCAGTTTTGTCAGAACTAATGAAAAACTGTTTTTT.

This chain uses TRBV11-2 with TRBJ2-1, with a possible D match to TRBD2 (7 bases). The CDR3 runs 16 residues. Trimming stripped 6 bases from V and 6 bases from J, with 21 bases between. Germline V gene data show CDR1 as SGHAT and CDR2 as FQNNGV. The CDR3 loop reads CASRGDGGGPSNEQFF. CDR3 DNA: TGTGCCAGCAGGGGGGATGGGGGGGGGCCGAGCAATGAGCAGTTCTTC. Using reference TRBV11-2 and TRBJ2-1 for the parts outside the CDR3, the full variable domain is EAGVAQSPRYKIIEKRQSVAFWCNPISGHATLYWYQQILGQGPKLLIQFQNNGVVDDSQLPKDRFSAERLKGVDSTLKIQPAKLEDSAVYLCASRGDGGGPSNEQFFGPGTRLTVL.

The chain uses TRBV9 and TRBJ2-6, with 7 nucleotides matching TRBD1. CDR1 SGDLS and CDR2 YYNGEE come from the germline V gene. The CDR3 covers 16 residues. The trim removed 4 bases at V and 2 bases at J, leaving 6 bases unmatched. This CDR3 is CASSRTGVPGANVLTF. The CDR3 DNA follows: TGTGCCAGCAGCCGTACAGGGGTCCCTGGGGCCAACGTCCTGACTTTC.

The chain is built from TRBV6-1 and TRBJ1-4; no clear D gene. The CDR3 covers 14 residues. Trimming removed 7 bases from V and 5 bases from J, with 14 bases in between. Germline V gene sequence: CDR1 MNHNS, CDR2 SASEGT. The CDR3 loop is CASTQGGSNEKLFF. CDR3 DNA sequence: TGTGCCAGCACACAAGGCGGCTCCAATGAAAAACTGTTTTTT.

The genes are TRBV5-5 and TRBJ1-1; TRBD1 matches at 8 bases. J was trimmed by 0 bases and V by 0 bases; bases with no gene match: 10. The CDR3 has 18 amino acids. Germline V CDR1 and CDR2: SGHKS, YYEKEE (reference sequence). CDR3 sequence: CASSLDRGDTHMNTEAFF. CDR3 coding DNA: TGTGCCAGCAGCTTGGACAGGGGGGATACTCACATGAACACTGAAGCTTTCTTT.

This chain links TRBV15 with TRBJ2-7, with 11 nucleotides matching TRBD2. Germline CDR1 reads LNHNV; CDR2 reads YYDKDF (reference sequence). This CDR3 contains 13 residues. After removal of 6 bases from V and 4 bases from J, the junction contained 2 bases not matched to a gene. The CDR3 bases are TGTGCCACCAGGACTAGCGGGATATACGAGCAGTACTTC. Its protein product is CATRTSGIYEQYF.

This clone was counted only a few times. The rearrangement joins TRBV5-1 to TRBJ2-5, with 10 positions matching TRBD2. This CDR3 is 16 amino acids long. Germline V gene data show CDR1 as SGHRS and CDR2 as YFSETQ. V lost 0 bases and J lost 4; bases outside the gene matches: 6. The CDR3 coding sequence is TGCGCCAGCAGCTTGGGGCTAGCGGGGGTTTTAGAGACCCAGTACTTC. Translation: CASSLGLAGVLETQYF.

This clone was detected only once. This rearrangement joins TRBV5-5 to TRBJ1-2, with no clear D. From germline, CDR1 is SGHKS and CDR2 YYEKEE (reference sequence). Trimming pared 4 bases from V and 1 base from J, leaving 5 bases between. This CDR3 has 12 amino acids. CDR3 amino acids: CASSRVNYGYTF. DNA of the CDR3: TGTGCCAGCAGCCGGGTTAACTATGGCTACACCTTC.

V is TRBV21-1 and J is TRBJ2-6; the table's D gene call, TRBD2, was not cross checked with the DNA. TRBV21-1 is listed as a pseudogene. The length of the CDR3 is 24 residues. In nucleotides, the CDR3 is TGTGCCAGCAGCAAATTTTCCCGTATTGGACTAGCCATGACTAGTTGCTCTGGGGCCAACGTCCTGACTTTC. Its translation is CASSKFSRIGLAMTSCSGANVLTF.

This clone has a single count. The V gene is TRBV28, the J gene TRBJ1-5; 7 bases agree with TRBD1. From germline, CDR1 is MDHEN and CDR2 SYDVKM. Unmatched junction bases numbered 4, after V lost 4 bases and J lost 1 base. The CDR3 covers 15 residues. CDR3 nucleotide sequence: TGTGCCAGCAGTTCGGGACAGCAAAGCAATCAGCCCCAGCATTTT. Translating gives CASSSGQQSNQPQHF.